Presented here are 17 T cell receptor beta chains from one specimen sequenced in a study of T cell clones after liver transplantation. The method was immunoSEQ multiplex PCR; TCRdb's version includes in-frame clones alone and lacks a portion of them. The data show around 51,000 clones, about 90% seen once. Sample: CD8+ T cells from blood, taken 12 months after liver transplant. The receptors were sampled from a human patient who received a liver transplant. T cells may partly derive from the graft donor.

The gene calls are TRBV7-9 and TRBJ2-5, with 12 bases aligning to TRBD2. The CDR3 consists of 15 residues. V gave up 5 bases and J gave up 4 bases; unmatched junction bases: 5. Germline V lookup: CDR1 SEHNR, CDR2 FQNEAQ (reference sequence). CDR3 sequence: CASSPGLAGTETQYF. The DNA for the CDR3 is TGTGCCAGCAGCCCGGGACTAGCGGGCACAGAGACCCAGTACTTC. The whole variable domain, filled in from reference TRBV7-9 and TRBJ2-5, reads DTGVSQNPRHKITKRGQNVTFRCDPISEHNRLYWYRQTLGQGPEFLTYFQNEAQLEKSRLLSDRFSAERPKGSFSTLEIQRTEQGDSAMYLCASSPGLAGTETQYFGPGTRLLVL.

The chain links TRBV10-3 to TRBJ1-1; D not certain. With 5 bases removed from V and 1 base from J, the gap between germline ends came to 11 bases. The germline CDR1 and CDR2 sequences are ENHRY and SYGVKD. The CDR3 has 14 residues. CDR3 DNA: TGTGCCATCAGTCGTCCCGAGGGGAACACTGAAGCTTTCTTT. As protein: CAISRPEGNTEAFF.

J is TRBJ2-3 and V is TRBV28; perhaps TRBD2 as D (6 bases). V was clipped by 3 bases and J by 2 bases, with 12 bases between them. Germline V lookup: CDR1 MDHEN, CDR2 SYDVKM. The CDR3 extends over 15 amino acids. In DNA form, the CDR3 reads TGTGCCAGCAGTTTCCAGTTAGCGGTCACAGATACGCAGTATTTT. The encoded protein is CASSFQLAVTDTQYF. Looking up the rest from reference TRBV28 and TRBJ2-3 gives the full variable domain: DVKVTQSSRYLVKRTGEKVFLECVQDMDHENMFWYRQDPGLGLRLIYFSYDVKMKEKGDIPEGYSVSREKKERFSLILESASTNQTSMYLCASSFQLAVTDTQYFGPGTRLTVL.

Here the CDR3 reads CASSSITNRGPNTGELFF. CDR3 nucleotides: TGCGCCAGCAGCTCCATTACCAACAGGGGGCCTAACACCGGGGAGCTGTTTTTT. This chain uses TRBV5-1 with TRBJ2-2, with 9 bases aligning to TRBD1. Per germline, CDR1 SGHRS and CDR2 YFSETQ. V lost 3 bases to trimming and J lost 2 bases; unmatched junction nucleotides: 11. The CDR3 extends over 18 amino acids.

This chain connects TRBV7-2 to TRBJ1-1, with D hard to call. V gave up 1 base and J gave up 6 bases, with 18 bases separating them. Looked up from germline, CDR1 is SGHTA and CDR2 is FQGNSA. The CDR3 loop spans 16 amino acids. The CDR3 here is CASSLVASGVGAEAFF. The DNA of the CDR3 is TGTGCCAGCAGCTTAGTGGCGTCGGGTGTTGGCGCTGAAGCTTTCTTT.

CDR3 in DNA: TGTGCCAGTAGTATGGGGGGATTGGGCACTGAAGCTTTCTTT. Translation: CASSMGGLGTEAFF. V usage is TRBV19 and J usage is TRBJ1-1; possibly TRBD1 for D (5 bases). The CDR3 runs 14 residues. V lost 3 bases and J 4 bases, leaving 12 bases between the germline ends. CDR1 is LNHDA, CDR2 SQIVND, per germline (reference sequence).

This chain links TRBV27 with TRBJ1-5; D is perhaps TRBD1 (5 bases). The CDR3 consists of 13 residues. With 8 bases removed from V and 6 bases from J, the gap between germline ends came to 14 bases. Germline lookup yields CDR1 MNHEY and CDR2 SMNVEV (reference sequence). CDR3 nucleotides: TGTGCCAGCGGACTTTTGGGGGGTCAGCCCCAGCATTTT. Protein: CASGLLGGQPQHF.

The CDR3 DNA is TGTGCCAGCACGAGCTTCCGGGATCTTAGCTCCTACGAGCAGTACTTC. This gives the protein CASTSFRDLSSYEQYF. V gene TRBV28 combines with J gene TRBJ2-7; a possible D gene is TRBD2 (5 bases). V was cut by 7 bases and J by 0 bases, with 19 bases left in between. The CDR3 has 16 amino acids. Per the germline V gene, CDR1 is MDHEN and CDR2 is SYDVKM.

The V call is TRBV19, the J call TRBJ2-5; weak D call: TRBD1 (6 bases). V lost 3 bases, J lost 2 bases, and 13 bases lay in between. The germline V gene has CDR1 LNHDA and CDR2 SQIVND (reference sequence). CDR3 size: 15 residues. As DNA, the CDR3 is TGTGCCAGTAGTATCGGACAGCATAAACAAGAGACCCAGTACTTC. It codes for CASSIGQHKQETQYF.

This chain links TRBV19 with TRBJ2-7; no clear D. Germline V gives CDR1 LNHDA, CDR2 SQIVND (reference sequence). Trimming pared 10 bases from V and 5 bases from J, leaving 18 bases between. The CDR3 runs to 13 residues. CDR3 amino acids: CATSPAQNHEQYF. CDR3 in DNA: TGTGCCACCTCCCCGGCGCAAAATCACGAGCAGTACTTC.

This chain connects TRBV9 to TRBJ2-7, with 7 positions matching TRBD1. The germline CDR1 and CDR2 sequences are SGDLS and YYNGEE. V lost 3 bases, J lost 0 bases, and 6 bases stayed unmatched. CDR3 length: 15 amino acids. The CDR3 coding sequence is TGTGCCAGCAGCGCTTCCGGGACAGCCTCCTACGAGCAGTACTTC. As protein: CASSASGTASYEQYF. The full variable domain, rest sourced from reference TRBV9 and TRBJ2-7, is DSGVTQTPKHLITATGQRVTLRCSPRSGDLSVYWYQQSLDQGLQFLIQYYNGEERAKGNILERFSAQQFPDLHSELNLSSLELGDSALYFCASSASGTASYEQYFGPGTRLTVT.

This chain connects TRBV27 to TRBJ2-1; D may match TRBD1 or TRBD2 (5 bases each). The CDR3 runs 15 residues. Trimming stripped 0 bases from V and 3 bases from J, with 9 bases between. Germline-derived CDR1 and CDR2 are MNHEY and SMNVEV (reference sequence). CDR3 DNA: TGTGCCAGCAGTTTATCCTGGGGGAACTACAATGAGCAGTTCTTC. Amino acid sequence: CASSLSWGNYNEQFF.

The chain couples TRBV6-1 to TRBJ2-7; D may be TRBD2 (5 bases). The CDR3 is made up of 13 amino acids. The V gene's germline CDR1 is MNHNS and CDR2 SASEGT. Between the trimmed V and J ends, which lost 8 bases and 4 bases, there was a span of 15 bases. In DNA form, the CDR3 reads TGTGCCAGCCGACCGGACGGGAATTACGAGCAGTACTTC. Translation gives CASRPDGNYEQYF.

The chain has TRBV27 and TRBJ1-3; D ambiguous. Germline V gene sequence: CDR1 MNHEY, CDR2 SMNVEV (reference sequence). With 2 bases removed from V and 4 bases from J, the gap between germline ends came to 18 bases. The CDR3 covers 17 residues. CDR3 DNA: TGTGCCAGCAGTTTAACCCCCCCCGAAGGGTTCGGAAACACCATATATTTT. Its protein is CASSLTPPEGFGNTIYF.

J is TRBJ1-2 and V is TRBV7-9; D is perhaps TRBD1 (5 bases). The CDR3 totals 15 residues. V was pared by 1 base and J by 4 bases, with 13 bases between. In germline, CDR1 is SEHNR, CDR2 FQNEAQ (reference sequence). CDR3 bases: TGTGCCAGCAGCTTAGACGTGACAGCAACCTATGGCTACACCTTC. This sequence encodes CASSLDVTATYGYTF.

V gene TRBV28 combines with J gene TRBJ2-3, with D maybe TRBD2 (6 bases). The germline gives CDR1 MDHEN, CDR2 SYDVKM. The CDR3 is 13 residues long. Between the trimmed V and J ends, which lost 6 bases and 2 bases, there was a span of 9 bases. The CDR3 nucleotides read TGTGCCAGCAGCGGCGGGAACACAGATACGCAGTATTTT. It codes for CASSGGNTDTQYF. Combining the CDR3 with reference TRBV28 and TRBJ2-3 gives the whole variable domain DVKVTQSSRYLVKRTGEKVFLECVQDMDHENMFWYRQDPGLGLRLIYFSYDVKMKEKGDIPEGYSVSREKKERFSLILESASTNQTSMYLCASSGGNTDTQYFGPGTRLTVL.

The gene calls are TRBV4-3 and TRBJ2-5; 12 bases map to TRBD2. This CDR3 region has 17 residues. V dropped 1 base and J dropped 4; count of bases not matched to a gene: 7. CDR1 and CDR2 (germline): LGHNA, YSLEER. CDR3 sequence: CASSQVLPGLAGETQYF. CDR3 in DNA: TGCGCCAGCAGCCAAGTCCTACCGGGACTAGCGGGAGAGACCCAGTACTTC.